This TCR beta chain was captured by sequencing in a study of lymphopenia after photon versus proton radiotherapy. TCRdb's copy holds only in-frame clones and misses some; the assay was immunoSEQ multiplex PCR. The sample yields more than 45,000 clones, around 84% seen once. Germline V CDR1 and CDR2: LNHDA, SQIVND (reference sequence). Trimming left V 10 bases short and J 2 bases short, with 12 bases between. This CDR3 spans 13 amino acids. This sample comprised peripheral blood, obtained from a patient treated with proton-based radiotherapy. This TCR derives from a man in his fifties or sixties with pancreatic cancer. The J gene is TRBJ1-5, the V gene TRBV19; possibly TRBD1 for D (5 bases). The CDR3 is CATNPGRNQPQHF. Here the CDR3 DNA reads TGTGCCACCAACCCAGGGCGCAATCAGCCCCAGCATTTT.